The clone carrying this TCR beta chain has only one observation. This entry comes from a study of blood T cell repertoires in COVID-19. Study as a whole: From T cells, B-cell-depleted T cells, or PBMCs came the material, which was cDNA or gDNA.

The CDR3 runs to 15 residues. The trim removed 0 bases at V and 4 bases at J, leaving 3 bases unmatched. In germline, CDR1 is ENHRY, CDR2 SYGVKD. Original methodology: The assay estimated nucleated cells by amplifying reference gene primers. Here immunoSEQ multiplex PCR was the method, and the copy in TCRdb shows in-frame clones only, minus some. For V, J and clone size, that table is used; D and trimming come from the DNA. This sample has about 140,000 clones, with more than 75% found just once. The sample taken for sequencing was peripheral blood. The clonotype comes from a human donor with acute or convalescent COVID-19. The donor label of this sample is uncertain. The chain carries TRBV10-3 and TRBJ1-2; 9 bases line up with TRBD1. CDR3 nucleotides: TGTGCCATCAGTGAGTCTACGACAGGGGGCTATGGCTACACCTTC. Encoded protein: CAISESTTGGYGYTF.